This T cell receptor beta chain stems from a study of cytomegalovirus exposure and HLA in healthy donors. The PCR made use of 60 Vbeta and 13 Jbeta primers. Generated by immunoSEQ multiplex PCR, the TCRdb table keeps only in-frame clones and is missing some. The profile shows about 260,000 clones, around 65% of them singletons. Germline V lookup: CDR1 MNHNS, CDR2 SASEGT. This CDR3 spans 14 amino acids. V lost 10 bases and J 4 bases, leaving 16 bases between the germline ends. This clonotype was sampled from a female donor in good health and CMV-seronegative. J is TRBJ1-4 and V is TRBV6-1; weak D call: TRBD1 (5 bases). The sequenced material came from PBMCs. CDR3 in amino acids: CATRKAGINEKLFF. CDR3 DNA sequence: TGTGCCACCCGGAAGGCAGGGATTAATGAAAAACTGTTTTTT.